These T cell receptor beta chains were read from a single sample in a study of blood T cell repertoires in COVID-19. Here immunoSEQ multiplex PCR was the method, and the copy in TCRdb shows in-frame clones only, minus some. The data show around 160,000 clones, around 85% seen once. Source material: peripheral blood. The receptors derive from a woman aged 55-69 years with COVID-19, enrolled during active disease. CDR3s include the opening cysteine and the closing phenylalanine or tryptophan. Each record gives: D gene, clone size, J gene, V gene, CDR3 DNA, CDR3 protein. A D gene is named only where the DNA matches it firmly. Part of the rows lack a size; the others show once, few, many or a class for expanded clones.

TRBD1,-,TRBJ2-1,TRBV7-9,TGTGCCAGCAGACCGGGACAGAGATACAATGAGCAGTTCTTC,CASRPGQRYNEQFF
TRBD2,-,TRBJ2-6,TRBV30,TGTGCCTGGAGTCGGTTAGCGGGGGGGCGGATCCGCTCTGGGGCCAACGTCCTGACTTTC,CAWSRLAGGRIRSGANVLTF
-,-,TRBJ2-2,TRBV19,TGTGCCTGTCGCAGGGTTGGTTCCGGGGAGCTGTTTTTT,CACRRVGSGELFF
TRBD1,-,TRBJ2-2,TRBV7-8,TGTGCCAGCAGCTTGTGGGACAGGGGAAACACCGGGGAGCTGTTTTTT,CASSLWDRGNTGELFF
TRBD1,-,TRBJ1-6,TRBV7-9,TGTGCCAGCAGCTCATCGGACAGGGACTCACCCCTCCACTTT,CASSSSDRDSPLHF
TRBD1,once,TRBJ1-2,TRBV5-5,TGTGCCAGCAGCCCCGGACAGGGGCCATATGGCTACACCTTC,CASSPGQGPYGYTF
TRBD1,-,TRBJ1-6,TRBV27,TGTGCCAGCAGTCGGACAGGAACCCGCTCCTATAATTCACCCCTCCACTTT,CASSRTGTRSYNSPLHF
-,few,TRBJ1-5,TRBV5-1,TGCGCCAGCAGCTTGGGGGGCGGAAGGGGTCAGCCCCAGCATTTT,CASSLGGGRGQPQHF
TRBD1,-,TRBJ2-2,TRBV24-1,TGTGCCACCAGTGATTTGTGGCAGGGGGACACCGGGGAGCTGTTTTTT,CATSDLWQGDTGELFF
TRBD2,once,TRBJ2-1,TRBV10-2,TGCGCCAGCAGGATAAGCGGGGGGGCCCGTAATGAGCAGTTCTTC,CASRISGGARNEQFF
-,-,TRBJ1-2,TRBV3-1/TRBV3-2,TGTGCCAGCAGCCAAGACGGGGGGCGTCGGAACGGCTACACCTTC,CASSQDGGRRNGYTF
-,-,TRBJ2-5,TRBV11-2,TGTGCCAGCAGCTTAGGGGTGAGGAGGGAGACCCAGTACTTC,CASSLGVRRETQYF
-,-,TRBJ2-7,TRBV6-5,TGTGCCACCGCCCTTATACGACAGGAAGCCTACGAGCAGTACTTC,CATALIRQEAYEQYF
-,once,TRBJ1-6,TRBV6-6,TGTGCCGGTCGAGAACAGGGATCCTATAATTCACCCCTCCACTTT,CAGREQGSYNSPLHF
TRBD1,-,TRBJ2-3,TRBV5-5,TGTGCCAGCAGCTTGGGGGGACAGGGAGAAGATACGCAGTATTTT,CASSLGGQGEDTQYF
TRBD1,few,TRBJ2-7,TRBV19,TGTGCCACCGCTGGGACAGGCTTCTACGAGCAGTACTTC,CATAGTGFYEQYF
-,-,TRBJ1-2,TRBV7-9,TGTGCCAGCAGCTCCCTGACAGCTAACTATGGCTACACCTTC,CASSSLTANYGYTF
TRBD1,-,TRBJ2-2,TRBV9,TGTGCCAGCAGCGACCCGCCCCCGGACAGGGGTTACACCGGGGAGCTGTTTTTT,CASSDPPPDRGYTGELFF
-,few,TRBJ2-2,TRBV6-5,TGTGCCAGCAGCCCCAGGGTGGATGCCGGGGAGCTGTTTTTT,CASSPRVDAGELFF
TRBD1,-,TRBJ2-5,TRBV5-4,TGTGCCAGCAGACCCGGGGACAGGGGGCTCGCTGAAACCCAGTACTTC,CASRPGDRGLAETQYF
TRBD1,-,TRBJ2-1,TRBV11-2,TGTGCCAGCAGCCCGTCCGGGACAGCCTACAATGAGCAGTTCTTC,CASSPSGTAYNEQFF
-,-,TRBJ2-1,TRBV5-1,TGCGCCAGCAGCTTGGGTGGAACGACGACTTACAATGAGCAGTTCTTC,CASSLGGTTTYNEQFF
TRBD1,-,TRBJ2-1,TRBV19,TGTGCCAGTAGTATACGGGTGGGCGCCGACAGGGATTCATACAATGAGCAGTTCTTC,CASSIRVGADRDSYNEQFF
-,-,TRBJ2-7,TRBV5-4,TGTGCCAGCAGCTTCGACGGGGAGACCTACGAGCAGTACTTC,CASSFDGETYEQYF
-,-,TRBJ1-1,TRBV29-1,TGCAGCGTGGACAGCAGGGCGAACACTGAAGCTTTCTTT,CSVDSRANTEAFF
TRBD2,-,TRBJ2-1,TRBV6-5,TGTGCCAGCCGTAGTTTCGGGGGGTTAGATGAGCAGTTCTTC,CASRSFGGLDEQFF
TRBD1,-,TRBJ2-3,TRBV10-3,TGTGCCACGGGGGACAGGTCCGGCACAGATACGCAGTATTTT,CATGDRSGTDTQYF
TRBD1,few,TRBJ1-2,TRBV5-6,TGTGCCAGCAGCCATGGGACAGGGGGCAACTATGGCTACACCTTC,CASSHGTGGNYGYTF
-,-,TRBJ1-1,TRBV29-1,TGCAGCGTTCAGAACACTGAAGCTTTCTTT,CSVQNTEAFF